This TCR beta chain was retrieved from a study of CXCR3-negative and CXCR3-positive naive CD8 T cells. Overall study results and limits: Comparison of naive subsets found surface CD5 to be comparable, and TCR strength was inferred on the basis of TRB CDR3 properties. Relative to memory CD8+ cells, whose diversity was much lower, both naive subsets had comparably high diversity. CXCR3-positive naive cells carried more hydrophobic TRB CDR3s than CXCR3-negative naive cells did.

With respect to this clonotype: Its antigen is as yet unknown.

5' RACE that incorporated UMI labels was used to prepare the TRB cDNA libraries. TCRdb reprocessed the 5' RACE reads, with one entry per CDR3 protein and no DNA. This sample carries around 7,000 distinct CDR3 sequences, with 1.3% to 1.5% going to the ten biggest clones. Germline lookup yields CDR1 DFQATT and CDR2 SNEGSKA (reference sequence). The CDR3 is made up of 15 amino acids. The receptor was isolated from a human donor in good health. Some clones in this sample may be carry-over from other donors' samples. The V call is TRBV20-1, the J call TRBJ2-1. Sequencing was carried out using naive CXCR3+ CD8+ T cells from blood. Subset reported: CD45RO-CCR7+CD27+CD95- naive CD8+ T cells expressing CXCR3 (TNR3+). CDR3 in amino acids: CSARVQRESYNEQFF.